These 6 T cell receptor beta chains were all obtained from the same sample, sequenced in a study of T cells after yellow fever vaccination. TCRdb redid the calling of the 5' RACE reads with MiXCR, one entry per CDR3 protein. This sample has 400,000 to 450,000 distinct CDR3 sequences; around a sixth occur once, and the top ten carry 15% to 20%. Here the sequenced sample was PBMCs, taken before the yellow fever booster vaccination. The origin of the receptors is a man between 18 and 29 years old who received the YFV17D yellow fever vaccine.

The chain couples TRBV9 to TRBJ1-1; unclear D gene. Deletions cut 1 base from V and 4 bases from J, with 8 bases between. Per germline, CDR1 SGDLS and CDR2 YYNGEE. This CDR3 comprises 13 residues. The CDR3 DNA reads TGTGCCAGCAGCGTAAGCTGGGGCACTGAAGCTTTCTTT. Translation gives CASSVSWGTEAFF.

V gene TRBV10-2 combines with J gene TRBJ1-2; D unresolved. CDR3 length equals 13 residues. CDR1 WSHSY and CDR2 SAAADI come from the germline V gene. Trimming stripped 6 bases from V and 2 bases from J, with 10 bases between. CDR3 region: CASRALGNYGYTF. DNA of the CDR3: TGCGCCAGCAGGGCCCTGGGGAACTATGGCTACACCTTC.

This clonotype was detected ten times or more. V and J are TRBV6-2 or TRBV6-3 and TRBJ2-7, with TRBD2 as a possible D gene (6 bases). The length of the CDR3 is 14 residues. CDR1 is MNHEY, CDR2 SVGEGT, per germline. With 0 bases removed from V and 0 bases from J, the gap between germline ends came to 6 bases. The CDR3 reads CASSYSTSSYEQYV. In DNA form, the CDR3 reads TGTGCCAGCAGTTACTCGACTAGCTCCTACGAGCAGTACGTC.

This clonotype was observed once. The chain recombines TRBV4-3 with TRBJ1-2; D might be TRBD1 (5 bases). CDR3 length: 15 residues. CDR1 is LGHNA and CDR2 is YSLEER in the germline V gene. The V and J ends lost 1 base and 5 bases respectively, with 14 bases between them. The CDR3 DNA is TGCGCCAGCAGCCAAGCCTCGGCAGGGCCTTATGGCTACACCTTC. Translated: CASSQASAGPYGYTF.

This chain connects TRBV6-5 to TRBJ1-2; TRBD1 is a possible D gene (5 bases). V was cut by 6 bases and J by 2 bases, with 10 bases left in between. The germline CDR1 and CDR2 sequences are MNHEY and SVGAGI. This CDR3 has 13 amino acids. The CDR3 is CASSRTQNYGYTF. CDR3 DNA sequence: TGTGCCAGCAGCAGGACACAAAACTATGGCTACACCTTC.

This clonotype was seen only a few times. This sequence joins TRBV5-1 and TRBJ2-2; no firm D call. Germline CDR1 is SGHRS and CDR2 is YFSETQ. V dropped 3 bases and J dropped 8 bases, with 8 bases sitting between them. The CDR3 contains 12 residues. The CDR3 loop is CASSWKWGELFF. As DNA, the CDR3 is TGCGCCAGCAGCTGGAAGTGGGGGGAGCTGTTTTTT.